This is a list of T cell receptor beta chains from one sample in a study of CDR3 diversity in severe acne. One entry per CDR3 protein, called by TCRdb with MiXCR from the PCR reads. This table holds some 84,000 distinct CDR3 sequences, under 65% found once. Source material: blood. These receptors originate from a male donor in good health, without acne. Each CDR3 is given with its conserved first and last residue. Each record gives: V gene, J gene, D gene, clone size, CDR3 DNA, CDR3 protein. D genes are given only for firm matches. Size is stated for part of the rows, as once, few or many counts, or as a class when the clone is expanded.

>TRBV7-9|TRBJ2-7|NA|NA
TGTGCCAGCAGCTCGCCGCTAACGGTTGTACCCGAGCAGTACTTC
CASSSPLTVVPEQYF
>TRBV7-3|TRBJ2-3|TRBD2|few
TGTGCCAGCAGCCCCGATAGCGGGGGGGGCACAGATACGCAGTATTTT
CASSPDSGGGTDTQYF
>TRBV7-8|TRBJ1-6|NA|NA
TGTGCCAGCAGCTCCGAGGGGCGGGTGGCTTCACCCCTCCACTTT
CASSSEGRVASPLHF
>TRBV6-5|TRBJ1-2|TRBD1|NA
TGTGCCAGCAGTTACCAGGGGGCGCGTGGCTACACCTTC
CASSYQGARGYTF
>TRBV7-6|TRBJ2-7|TRBD1|few
TGTGCCAGCAGCCCGGGACAGAAAGGCGAGCAGTACTTC
CASSPGQKGEQYF
>TRBV19|TRBJ2-6|TRBD1|NA
TGTGCCAGTAGTTTTCGGACAGGGGGCAGAACTGGGGCCAACGTCCTGACTTTC
CASSFRTGGRTGANVLTF
>TRBV3-1|TRBJ1-3|NA|NA
TGTGCCAGCAGCCAAATGGTTTCTGGAAACACCATATATTTT
CASSQMVSGNTIYF
>TRBV20-1|TRBJ2-5|NA|NA
TGCAGTGCTAGACGGGCAGGAGGATCTAGCAGGGGTCAAGAGACCCAGTACTTC
CSARRAGGSSRGQETQYF
>TRBV6-5|TRBJ1-5|NA|once
TGTGCCAGCAGTTACTCCTGGACGGGGAATCAGCCCCAGCATTTT
CASSYSWTGNQPQHF
>TRBV6-5|TRBJ2-7|TRBD1|many
TGTGCCAGCAGTCCCGGACAGGGAAGAGTGGGCGAGCAGTACTTC
CASSPGQGRVGEQYF
>TRBV25-1|TRBJ2-3|NA|few
TGTGCCAGCAGTGAATTGGACCGAGGAGGTTACACAGATACGCAGTATTTT
CASSELDRGGYTDTQYF
>TRBV15|TRBJ2-3|NA|NA
TGTGCCACCAGCAGAGATGCTCAGACGAGATCAGATACGCAGTATTTT
CATSRDAQTRSDTQYF
>TRBV5-6|TRBJ2-7|TRBD2|many
TGTGCCAGCAGCAAAGGGACTAGCGGCTACGAGCAGTACTTC
CASSKGTSGYEQYF
>TRBV4-1|TRBJ1-5|TRBD1|NA
TGTGCCAGCAGCCAATCCGGGACAGGCGATTATAGCAATCAGCCCCAGCATTTT
CASSQSGTGDYSNQPQHF
>TRBV3-1|TRBJ2-5|TRBD1|many
TGTGCCAGCAGCCAGATTTCAGGGGGCGGAGAGACCCAGTACTTC
CASSQISGGGETQYF
>TRBV2|TRBJ2-7|NA|many
TGTGCCAGCAGTAGAACCGGGACTGTGGGGTACGAGCAGTACTTC
CASSRTGTVGYEQYF
>TRBV5-1|TRBJ2-7|TRBD2|NA
TGCGCCAGCAGCTTGGGGGGGACTAGCGGTTACGAGCAGTACTTC
CASSLGGTSGYEQYF
>TRBV30|TRBJ1-2|NA|NA
TGTGCCTGGGAACGGGGAAATGGCTACACCTTC
CAWERGNGYTF
>TRBV7-6|TRBJ2-7|TRBD1|once
TGTGCCAGCATAAAGGACAGGAGAGACGAGCAGTACTTC
CASIKDRRDEQYF
>TRBV7-8|TRBJ1-3|TRBD1|NA
TGTGCCAGCAGCCAAGGACAGGGCCGCTCTGGAAACACCATATATTTT
CASSQGQGRSGNTIYF
>TRBV3-1|TRBJ2-2|NA|NA
TGTGCCAGCAGCCAAGTTGGCAGCAACACCGGAGAGCTGTTTTTT
CASSQVGSNTGELFF
>TRBV12-3/TRBV12-4|TRBJ2-3|TRBD2|many
TGTGCCAGCAGTTCTAGCGGGAGGGGGGGTACGCAGTATTTT
CASSSSGRGGTQYF
>TRBV7-9|TRBJ1-4|NA|NA
TGTGCCAGCAGCGAGGAGGGGGTGGATGAAAAACTGTTTTTT
CASSEEGVDEKLFF
>TRBV7-3|TRBJ2-5|NA|NA
TGTGCCAGCAGCTTATCGGGGTTGACCCAGTACTTC
CASSLSGLTQYF
>TRBV10-2|TRBJ2-6|TRBD1|few
TGCGCCAGCAGACCGACAGGGTGGAATGGGGCCAACGTCCTGACTTTC
CASRPTGWNGANVLTF
>TRBV5-6|TRBJ2-5|NA|many
TGTGCCAGCAGCTTGACCCAAGAGACCCAGTACTTC
CASSLTQETQYF
>TRBV20-1|TRBJ2-2|NA|medium-sized
TGCAGTGCCGCACCGGGATCACACACCGGGGAGCTGTTTTTT
CSAAPGSHTGELFF
>TRBV5-1|TRBJ1-2|TRBD1|many
TGCGCCAGCAGCTTGGAGGGGGACAGCCACTATGGCTACACCTTC
CASSLEGDSHYGYTF
>TRBV29-1|TRBJ1-2|NA|NA
TGCAGCGTTTACGCACAGAGTTCCGGCTACACCTTC
CSVYAQSSGYTF
>TRBV9|TRBJ1-3|TRBD1|NA
TGTGCCAGCAGCGTTGGGACAGACTCTGGAAACACCATATATTTT
CASSVGTDSGNTIYF
>TRBV24-1|TRBJ2-5|NA|NA
TGTGCCACCAGTGACCGAACTCGAAGTTGGACAGGGGCGGGGGGTACACAAGAGACCCAGTACTTC
CATSDRTRSWTGAGGTQETQYF
>TRBV20-1|TRBJ1-2|NA|few
TGCAGTGCTAGTCGGGGGGACTATGGCTACACCTTC
CSASRGDYGYTF
>TRBV11-1|TRBJ2-7|NA|few
TGTGCCAGCAGCAGATCGACCGATTCCGCCTACGAGCAGTACTTC
CASSRSTDSAYEQYF
>TRBV4-1|TRBJ2-1|TRBD2|NA
TGCGCCAGCAGCCAAGATCCAACTAGCGGGGGGGCGGGTGAGCAGTTCTTC
CASSQDPTSGGAGEQFF
>TRBV28|TRBJ1-1|TRBD1|NA
TGTGCCAGCAGTCACCGGCGCCGGGACAGGAACACTGAAGCTTTCTTT
CASSHRRRDRNTEAFF
>TRBV19|TRBJ1-1|TRBD1|many
TGTGCCAGTAGTATGTGGGGGACAGGGGGATCTGAAGCTTTCTTT
CASSMWGTGGSEAFF
>TRBV6-5|TRBJ2-7|TRBD1|NA
TGTGCCAGCAGTTACCCGGGACAGGGGTCGGAAATCTACGAGCAGTACTTC
CASSYPGQGSEIYEQYF
>TRBV11-3|TRBJ2-7|NA|NA
TGTGCCAGCAGCCAAGCAGCGGACTCCTACGAGCAGTACTTC
CASSQAADSYEQYF
>TRBV20-1|TRBJ2-1|TRBD2|NA
TGCAGTGCTAGAGATCCGGCGGGGGTGCGCGAGCAGTTCTTC
CSARDPAGVREQFF
>TRBV5-6|TRBJ2-1|TRBD2|many
TGTGCCAGCAGCTTTGATCTAGCGGGAGGACTCTCCTACAATGAGCAGTTCTTC
CASSFDLAGGLSYNEQFF
>TRBV2|TRBJ2-5|TRBD1|many
TGTGCCAGCAGGGCCGGGACAGGGAGACAAGAGACCCAGTACTTC
CASRAGTGRQETQYF
>TRBV11-2|TRBJ2-1|NA|many
TGTGCCAGCAGCTTAGTGAGGAGGGTTAATGAGCAGTTCTTC
CASSLVRRVNEQFF
>TRBV7-9|TRBJ2-2|NA|few
TGTGCCAGCAGCTTACAGGGACAAATCACCGGGGAGCTGTTTTTT
CASSLQGQITGELFF